Each of the 20 T cell receptor beta chains below was sequenced from the same sample in a study of cytomegalovirus exposure and HLA in healthy donors. Profiled with immunoSEQ multiplex PCR; TCRdb holds only in-frame clones, not every one. The data show about 360,000 clones, approximately 90% seen once. Sequencing was carried out using PBMCs. All receptors come from a woman under 30 in good health and CMV-seronegative.

In this sample, this clone turned up once. The V call is TRBV28, the J call TRBJ2-7, with 10 bases aligning to TRBD2. V dropped 2 bases and J dropped 7; count of bases not matched to a gene: 8. Germline CDR1 reads MDHEN; CDR2 reads SYDVKM. This CDR3 spans 15 amino acids. The CDR3: CASSLEAGGVWEQYF. CDR3 bases: TGTGCCAGCAGTTTAGAAGCGGGAGGGGTCTGGGAGCAGTACTTC.

With regard to this clone: Germline and junction disagree at one end, which may indicate a read error. This chain connects TRBV6-1 to TRBJ2-7; 7 bases align to TRBD1. Germline V gives CDR1 MNHNS, CDR2 SASEGT. This CDR3 has 15 residues. In nucleotides, the CDR3 is TGTGCCAGCAGGGAAGGGACAGCGACTTACTACGAGCAGTACTTC. Protein: CASREGTATYYEQYF.

This clone has only one observation. J is TRBJ1-2 and V is TRBV28; D call uncertain. The CDR3 has 13 residues. V shed 3 bases and J shed 3 bases, with 8 bases lying between them. From germline, CDR1 is MDHEN and CDR2 SYDVKM. The CDR3 sequence: CASSFEHYYGYTF. The DNA of the CDR3 is TGTGCCAGCAGTTTCGAGCACTACTATGGCTACACCTTC.

J is TRBJ2-1 and V is TRBV27; D gene ambiguous. With 6 bases removed from V and 2 bases from J, the gap between germline ends came to 20 bases. The CDR3 spans 17 residues. CDR1 MNHEY and CDR2 SMNVEV come from the germline V gene (reference sequence). CDR3 nucleotide sequence: TGTGCCAGCAGCATGGGTCCTGTCTCAGGCCCCTACAATGAGCAGTTCTTC. Residues: CASSMGPVSGPYNEQFF.

This sequence joins TRBV2 and TRBJ1-1, with a possible D match to TRBD1 (5 bases). Germline V lookup: CDR1 SNHLY, CDR2 FYNNEI. V dropped 4 bases and J dropped 5 bases, with 11 bases sitting between them. There are 13 residues in the CDR3. DNA for the CDR3: TGTGCCAGCAGTGGGGCAGGGCGGACTGAAGCTTTCTTT. Translated: CASSGAGRTEAFF.

The gene calls are TRBV2 and TRBJ1-2; tentative D call: TRBD1 (5 bases). The CDR3 contains 13 residues. Germline V CDR1 and CDR2: SNHLY, FYNNEI. V lost 7 bases to trimming and J lost 0 bases, with 9 bases between them. The CDR3 DNA reads as TGTGCCAGCAAAGAGACAGCTAACTATGGCTACACCTTC. It is translated as CASKETANYGYTF.

The CDR3 region is CASSVGGYSNQPQHF. The CDR3 nucleotides are TGTGCCAGCAGCGTAGGGGGCTATAGCAATCAGCCCCAGCATTTT. The gene calls are TRBV9 and TRBJ1-5, with D possibly being TRBD1 (5 bases). Germline CDR1 is SGDLS and CDR2 is YYNGEE. The CDR3 totals 15 residues. V lost 0 bases to trimming and J lost 0 bases, with 7 bases between them.

The CDR3 coding sequence is TGCGCCAGCAGCTTGGGGTTAGGCGGGGACGGTGGAGATACGCAGTATTTT. Amino acids: CASSLGLGGDGGDTQYF. The J gene is TRBJ2-3, the V gene TRBV5-1, with TRBD2 as a possible D gene (6 bases). The CDR3 is 17 amino acids. Germline-derived CDR1 and CDR2 are SGHRS and YFSETQ. The ends were cut back, 0 bases at V and 5 bases at J, with 19 bases in the middle.

The rearrangement uses TRBV2 and TRBJ1-2; D is possibly TRBD1 (6 bases). Trimming cost V 0 bases and J 7 bases, with 15 bases left between them. The CDR3 is 15 amino acids. CDR1 and CDR2 from the germline V gene are SNHLY and FYNNEI. The chain's CDR3 is CASSEAFGGAIGYTF. The CDR3, as DNA: TGTGCCAGCAGTGAAGCATTCGGGGGGGCTATTGGCTACACCTTC.

The genes are TRBV18 and TRBJ1-1, with TRBD1 identical over 7 bases. Germline V CDR1 and CDR2: KGHSH, LQKENI. This CDR3 has 13 residues. After removal of 2 bases from V and 3 bases from J, the junction contained 0 bases not matched to a gene. The CDR3 loop reads CASSPGTDTEAFF. DNA of the CDR3: TGTGCCAGCTCACCAGGGACAGACACTGAAGCTTTCTTT. Drawing the rest from reference TRBV18 and TRBJ1-1, the complete variable domain is NAGVMQNPRHLVRRRGQEARLRCSPMKGHSHVYWYRQLPEEGLKFMVYLQKENIIDESGMPKERFSAEFPKEGPSILRIQQVVRGDSAAYFCASSPGTDTEAFFGQGTRLTVV.

The chain couples TRBV2 to TRBJ2-7; D is ambiguous. With 7 bases removed from V and 3 bases from J, the gap between germline ends came to 10 bases. There are 12 residues in the CDR3. Germline V CDR1 and CDR2: SNHLY, FYNNEI. The CDR3 region has the DNA TGTGCCAGCACGGCGGCCTACTACGAGCAGTACTTC. Translated: CASTAAYYEQYF.

This chain joins TRBV7-8 and TRBJ2-2; D possibly corresponds to TRBD2 (5 bases). The CDR3 is made up of 14 amino acids. Between the trimmed V and J ends, which lost 4 bases and 9 bases, there was a span of 15 bases. CDR1 SGHVS and CDR2 FQNEAQ come from the germline V gene. CDR3 DNA: TGTGCCAGCAGCTCAAGACCGGGGAACCGGGAGCTGTTTTTT. Its translation is CASSSRPGNRELFF. Full variable domain (missing parts from reference TRBV7-8 and TRBJ2-2): GAGVSQSPRYKVAKRGQDVALRCDPISGHVSLFWYQQALGQGPEFLTYFQNEAQLDKSGLPSDRFFAERPEGSVSTLKIQRTQQEDSAVYLCASSSRPGNRELFFGEGSRLTVL.

The chain employs TRBV9 and TRBJ1-2; possibly TRBD1 for D (5 bases). This CDR3 is built from 15 residues. V was cut by 3 bases and J by 5 bases, with 17 bases left in between. Germline V lookup: CDR1 SGDLS, CDR2 YYNGEE. CDR3 in amino acids: CASSAGGRDNYGYTF. The CDR3 region has the DNA TGTGCCAGCAGCGCGGGTGGCAGGGATAATTATGGCTACACCTTC.

This chain connects TRBV19 to TRBJ2-2; D gene ambiguous. V lost 4 bases to trimming and J lost 1 base, with 19 bases between them. This CDR3 is built from 18 residues. Looked up from germline, CDR1 is LNHDA and CDR2 is SQIVND (reference sequence). In DNA form, the CDR3 reads TGTGCCAGTAGTACCCTCTCCCGTGAGGCCGTGAACACCGGGGAGCTGTTTTTT. Translating it yields CASSTLSREAVNTGELFF.

This chain connects TRBV11-2 to TRBJ2-7; weak D call: TRBD1 (8 bases). V lost 1 base to trimming and J lost 7 bases, with 17 bases between them. Germline loops: CDR1 SGHAT, CDR2 FQNNGV. This CDR3 contains 15 residues. The CDR3 region is CASSLAHRGGPEQYF. CDR3 nucleotides: TGTGCCAGCAGCTTAGCCCACAGGGGGGGCCCTGAGCAGTACTTC.

V usage is TRBV28 and J usage is TRBJ2-7; 13 nucleotides match TRBD2. Germline CDR1 reads MDHEN; CDR2 reads SYDVKM. V lost 5 bases, J lost 2 bases, and 9 bases stayed unmatched. The CDR3 length is 17 residues. The CDR3 sequence: CASSVSGTSGTPYEQYF. In nucleotides, the CDR3 is TGTGCCAGCAGTGTCTCCGGGACTAGCGGGACTCCCTACGAGCAGTACTTC.

CDR3 DNA sequence: TGTGCCAGTAGTAAGGGTGGCAGGGTGGATCTTTCTACTAATGAAAAACTGTTTTTT. The encoded protein is CASSKGGRVDLSTNEKLFF. The chain carries TRBV19 and TRBJ1-4; TRBD1 might be the D (5 bases). The CDR3 spans 19 residues. Germline loops: CDR1 LNHDA, CDR2 SQIVND (reference sequence). Trimming pared 4 bases from V and 2 bases from J, leaving 23 bases between.

This clone occurred many times. The chain recombines TRBV6-1 with TRBJ2-5; weak D call: TRBD1 (5 bases). Germline CDR1 and CDR2: MNHNS and SASEGT. V was pared by 1 base and J by 5 bases, with 11 bases between. The CDR3 consists of 14 residues. The CDR3 nucleotides are TGTGCCAGCAGTGAAGGGCAGGGCCATGAGACCCAGTACTTC. Its translation is CASSEGQGHETQYF.

As concerns this clone: One end of the junction fails to match germline, which may point to a read error. The rearrangement uses TRBV28 and TRBJ2-7, with TRBD2 as a possible D gene (5 bases). Germline loops: CDR1 MDHEN, CDR2 SYDVKM. The CDR3 totals 12 residues. CDR3 nucleotide sequence: TGTGCCAGCAGTTTTAGAGGAGGCGAGAAGTACTTC. As protein: CASSFRGGEKYF.

This chain connects TRBV9 to TRBJ2-1; 10 positions agree with TRBD1. Germline assignment: CDR1 SGDLS and CDR2 YYNGEE. The CDR3 spans 16 residues. The V gene end was trimmed by 0 bases and the J gene end by 1 base; junction bases not matched to a gene: 1. DNA of the CDR3: TGTGCCAGCAGCGTAGTGGGACAGGGGTCCTACAATGAGCAGTTCTTC. Protein product: CASSVVGQGSYNEQFF.